The rows below give T cell receptor beta chains drawn from one sample of a study of molecular identifiers for immune sequencing clone quantification. One entry per CDR3 protein results from TCRdb running MiXCR on the PCR reads. The sample includes some 580,000 distinct CDR3 sequences, around 25% of them seen just once. Sequencing was performed on naive CD8+ T cells from blood, with Jurkat cell RNA spiked in. The receptors stem from a human donor in good health. Some libraries in this study had Jurkat cell RNA spiked in. The CDR3 runs from the conserved cysteine through the conserved F or W. The D gene is left open where the match is weak. Only part of the rows carry a size: once, few, many, or a class if the clone is expanded.

V gene	clone size	J gene	D gene	CDR3 DNA	CDR3 protein
TRBV19	few	TRBJ2-7	-	TGTGCCAGTAGTACCGGGGTCACCGCCTACGAGCAGTACTTC	CASSTGVTAYEQYF
TRBV10-3	many	TRBJ2-7	TRBD2	TGTGCCATCAGTGGGGGACTAGCGGGGGGCCCGAGCTCCTACGAGCAGTACTTC	CAISGGLAGGPSSYEQYF
TRBV7-2	-	TRBJ1-5	-	TGTGCCAGCAGCTTAGGACGAGGGCCTGGCAATCAGCCCCAGCATTTT	CASSLGRGPGNQPQHF
TRBV3-1	-	TRBJ2-2	TRBD2	TGTGCCAGCAGCCCCCGGGGGGCGAACACCGGGGAGCTGTTTTTT	CASSPRGANTGELFF
TRBV6-5	many	TRBJ1-2	-	TGTGCCAGCAGTTTTAACAAAGAGTGCTACACCTTC	CASSFNKECYTF
TRBV6-6	many	TRBJ2-7	-	TGTGCCAGCAGTTCGGACGGGCCTGGCTACGAGCAGTACTTC	CASSSDGPGYEQYF
TRBV28	many	TRBJ2-1	-	TGTGCCAGCTCGACTAGGTCCTACAATGAGCAGTTCTTC	CASSTRSYNEQFF
TRBV9	-	TRBJ1-2	-	TGTGCCAGCAGCGTGACCGGGCCTGGGAATGGCTACACCTTC	CASSVTGPGNGYTF
TRBV7-9	many	TRBJ2-7	-	TGTGCCAGCAGCTTAGGGGCAGGTAGCCACTTC	CASSLGAGSHF
TRBV6-2/TRBV6-3	few	TRBJ2-7	-	TGTGCCAGCAGTTATCATATAAACTCCTACGAGCAGTACTTC	CASSYHINSYEQYF
TRBV7-2	-	TRBJ1-2	-	TGTGCCAGCAGCTTAGTGGGGGCTGAAGACGGCTACACCTTC	CASSLVGAEDGYTF
TRBV2	few	TRBJ2-1	-	TGTGCCAGCACCGACGGGATCAATGAGCAGTTCTTC	CASTDGINEQFF
TRBV6-5	many	TRBJ1-1	-	TGTGCCAGCACTCAACAGGGCCATCCCCCTGAAGCTTTCTTT	CASTQQGHPPEAFF
TRBV28	few	TRBJ2-7	TRBD2	TGTGCCAGCAGTTTATCCCTCAAACCGCGACTAGCGGGAGTCTCCTACGAGCAGTACTTC	CASSLSLKPRLAGVSYEQYF
TRBV19	-	TRBJ2-1	-	TGTGCCAGTAGTTGGGGTTGGTCCTACAATGAGCAGTTCTTC	CASSWGWSYNEQFF
TRBV2	-	TRBJ1-2	TRBD1	TGTGCCAGCAGTGAAGTCGGACAGGGCTATGGCTACACCTTC	CASSEVGQGYGYTF
TRBV11-2	-	TRBJ2-7	TRBD2	TGTGCCAGCAGCTCAGGACTAGCGGGACCATCCTACGAGCAGTACTTC	CASSSGLAGPSYEQYF
TRBV12-3/TRBV12-4	many	TRBJ1-1	TRBD1	TGTGCCAGCCAGATTGACAGGGTCGAAACTTTCTTT	CASQIDRVETFF
TRBV29-1	many	TRBJ2-7	-	TGCAGCGTTGAGGAAATGAACGGGCAGTACTTC	CSVEEMNGQYF
TRBV9	-	TRBJ2-3	-	TGTGCCAGCAGCGCAGGGTCGTCGGCTAGCGGCACAGATACGCAGTATTTT	CASSAGSSASGTDTQYF
TRBV6-2/TRBV6-3	-	TRBJ2-7	-	TGTGCCAGCTCGCAAACCCTAGCGCCGGACGAGCAGTACTTC	CASSQTLAPDEQYF
TRBV12-3/TRBV12-4	-	TRBJ1-5	-	TGTGCCAGCAGTTCTAGTACCCCCCGGGGCTGGAGTCAGCCCCAGCATTTT	CASSSSTPRGWSQPQHF
TRBV13	-	TRBJ2-5	TRBD2	TGTGCCAGCAGCTTAGGACTAGCGGGAGATCGAGAGACCCCGTACTTC	CASSLGLAGDRETPYF
TRBV7-9	many	TRBJ2-7	-	TGTGCCAGCAGCCTCGAGGCCAGGGCTGTTGAGCAGTACTTC	CASSLEARAVEQYF
TRBV6-5	-	TRBJ2-7	-	TGTGCCAGCAGTTACGCCGGGGGTCAATACGAGCAGTACTTC	CASSYAGGQYEQYF
TRBV7-9	-	TRBJ2-5	-	TGTGCCAGCAGCTTAGCGCAGGGCATAGGGTACCAAGAGACCCAGTACTTC	CASSLAQGIGYQETQYF
TRBV15	few	TRBJ1-2	-	TGTGCCACCAGCAGAATCCGGGACTCAGCAAACTATGGCTACACCTTC	CATSRIRDSANYGYTF
TRBV7-9	-	TRBJ2-2	-	TGTGCCGGAGGGACAGCTGAGGCCGGGGAGCTGTTTTTT	CAGGTAEAGELFF
TRBV30	-	TRBJ1-4	-	TGTGCCTGGAGCCAAGGAACTAATGAAAAACTGTTTTTT	CAWSQGTNEKLFF
TRBV9	few	TRBJ2-7	-	TGTGCCAGCAGCGTAGGTGTGGGGGTAGGGGCCGAGCAGTACTTC	CASSVGVGVGAEQYF
TRBV19	once	TRBJ2-3	-	TGTGCCAGTGCGAAAAAGCCGGGCCTGATTTTTAGCACAGATACGCAGTATTTT	CASAKKPGLIFSTDTQYF
TRBV5-6	many	TRBJ1-3	-	TGTGCCAGCAGCTTGAGTGGGTCGTCTGGAAACACCATATATTTT	CASSLSGSSGNTIYF
TRBV19	-	TRBJ2-5	-	TGTGCCAGTAGTTGGGCCTGGGGGGGGCTCGTAGAGACCCAGTACTTC	CASSWAWGGLVETQYF
TRBV5-5	-	TRBJ1-4	TRBD1	TGTGCCAGCAGCTTGGGGTTGGGGACAGGGGTTTCGAGTGAAAAACTGTTTTTT	CASSLGLGTGVSSEKLFF
TRBV7-2	-	TRBJ2-1	-	TGTGCCAGCAGCCCATACCCTTACAATGAGCAGTTCTTC	CASSPYPYNEQFF
TRBV5-6	-	TRBJ2-5	TRBD2	TGTGCCAGCAGCCGGACTAGCGGGAGAGACGGTGAAGAGACCCAGTACTTC	CASSRTSGRDGEETQYF
TRBV3-1	few	TRBJ1-1	-	TGTGCCAGCAGCCAAGAGTATCTCGAGGTCGCCACTGAAGCTTTCTTT	CASSQEYLEVATEAFF
TRBV19	-	TRBJ2-7	-	TGTGCCAGTAGTCCCCTTTCCGGTCGGGGGGCATCCTACGAGCAGTACTTC	CASSPLSGRGASYEQYF
TRBV24-1	-	TRBJ1-4	TRBD1	TGTGCCACCAGTGATTTGGAGGACAGGCAGATATTTTTT	CATSDLEDRQIFF
TRBV7-9	many	TRBJ2-5	-	TGTGCCAGCAGCTCACACCAGGGGGGCCAAGAGACCCAGTACTTC	CASSSHQGGQETQYF
TRBV20-1	few	TRBJ2-7	-	TGCAGTGCTAGTCCGGGACACCTCACCTACGAGCAGTACTTC	CSASPGHLTYEQYF
TRBV29-1	many	TRBJ1-1	-	TGCAGCGTTGAAACAGGAGTGAACACTGAAGCTTTCTTT	CSVETGVNTEAFF
TRBV5-8	few	TRBJ2-7	-	TGTGCCAGCAGCACCGCACCGGGACACACCTACGAGCAGTACTTC	CASSTAPGHTYEQYF
TRBV6-2/TRBV6-3	-	TRBJ2-5	-	TGTGCCAGCAGTTACGCAGTGACACACGAAGAGACCCAGTACTTC	CASSYAVTHEETQYF
TRBV19	-	TRBJ2-3	-	TGTGCCAGTAGTGGGCCTGAGTTGGGCGGGAGCACAGATACGCAGTATTTT	CASSGPELGGSTDTQYF
TRBV12-3/TRBV12-4	-	TRBJ2-7	-	TGTGCCAGCAGTTTTTTTGGGGCAGGACAAGGGGAGCAGTACTTC	CASSFFGAGQGEQYF
TRBV15	few	TRBJ2-3	-	TGTGCCACCAGCGGAGGAGGAGATACGCAGTATTTT	CATSGGGDTQYF